This T cell receptor beta chain was obtained from a study of blood T cell repertoires in COVID-19. Only in-frame clones appear in the TCRdb table, and some are missing; sequencing was by immunoSEQ multiplex PCR. The sample carries around 160,000 clones, 81% recorded once. The CDR3 length is 13 residues. Deletions cut 0 bases from V and 6 bases from J, with 8 bases between. Germline-derived CDR1 and CDR2 are SGHTA and FQGNSA. Sequencing input: peripheral blood. J is TRBJ2-5 and V is TRBV7-2; D is possibly TRBD2 (5 bases). The receptor was derived from a man in his fifties or sixties with active or convalescent COVID-19. For the CDR3, the DNA is TGTGCCAGCAGCTTAGCGGGAGAAAAGACCCAGTACTTC. Translating gives CASSLAGEKTQYF.